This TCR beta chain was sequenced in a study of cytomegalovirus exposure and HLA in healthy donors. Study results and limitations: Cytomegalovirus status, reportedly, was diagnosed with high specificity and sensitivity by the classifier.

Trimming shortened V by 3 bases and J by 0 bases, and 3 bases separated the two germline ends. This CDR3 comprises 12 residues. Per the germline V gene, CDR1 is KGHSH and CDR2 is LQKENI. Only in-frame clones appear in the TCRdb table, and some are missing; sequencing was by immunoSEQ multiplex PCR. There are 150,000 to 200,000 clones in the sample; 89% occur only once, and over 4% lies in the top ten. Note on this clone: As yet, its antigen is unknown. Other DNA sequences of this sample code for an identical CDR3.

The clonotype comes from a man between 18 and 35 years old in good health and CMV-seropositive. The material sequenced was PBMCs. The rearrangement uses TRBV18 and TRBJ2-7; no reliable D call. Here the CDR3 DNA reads TGTGCCAGCTCACCTAGCTCCTACGAGCAGTACTTC. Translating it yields CASSPSSYEQYF.